This entry is about one T cell receptor (beta chain). Original processing notes: The authors estimated nucleated cell counts from reference gene primer amplification. The data were produced by immunoSEQ multiplex PCR, yet TCRdb's version contains in-frame clones alone and is incomplete. D and trimming come from the DNA, and the V and J calls and clone size come from that table. Of under 200,000 clones in the sample, 70% to 90% were seen once. This specimen comes from a study of blood T cell repertoires in COVID-19. Study-wide background: Sites across the United States, Italy and Spain contributed samples from acute and convalescent COVID-19. Sources were T cells, B-cell-depleted T cells, or PBMCs; the material itself was cDNA or gDNA.

The CDR3 is 16 residues long. Germline V lookup: CDR1 SGHNT, CDR2 YENEEA. Trimming took off 1 base at V and 3 bases at J, with 16 bases between the two ends. The specimen was peripheral blood. The V and J genes are TRBV11-3 and TRBJ2-7; possible D gene TRBD2, 6 bases. This clonotype was sampled from a woman aged 55 to 70 with COVID-19, enrolled during active disease. Here the CDR3 DNA reads TGTGCCAGCAGCTTAGCGTTAACGGGAGCTCACTACGAGCAGTACTTC. Amino acid sequence: CASSLALTGAHYEQYF.